This TCR beta chain was found in a study of cytomegalovirus exposure and HLA in healthy donors. Study background: An early data release held about 85 million unique TCRs from HLA-typed donors. Study observations and caveats: A later analysis appeared to link common viral pathogens to several of the most significant clusters. TCR beta chains associated with HLA were, in a later analysis, more clonally expanded than equally common others.

CDR1 is LGHNA and CDR2 is YNFKEQ in the germline V gene. V lost 5 bases and J 0 bases, leaving 16 bases between the germline ends. The length of the CDR3 is 17 residues. PCR primers comprised 60 Vbeta and 13 Jbeta primers. Sequencing used immunoSEQ multiplex PCR; TCRdb keeps in-frame clones, though not all of them. Of 160,000 or so clones listed, roughly 84% were seen once; the top ten hold about 1%. Of note for this clone: Its target is not known.

This chain connects TRBV4-2 to TRBJ1-4; a possible D gene is TRBD1 (5 bases). This clonotype originated in a man aged 25-40 years in good health and CMV-seronegative. The sample was PBMCs. The CDR3 nucleotides are TGTGCCAGCAGCGGACACATTACAGAAGCAACTAATGAAAAACTGTTTTTT. This encodes CASSGHITEATNEKLFF.